A selection of T cell receptor beta chains follows, all from one sample in a study of cytomegalovirus exposure and HLA in healthy donors. Sequenced by immunoSEQ multiplex PCR; TCRdb stores in-frame clones only, minus some. The table lists 70,000 or so clones, with 0.83% in the top ten. What was sequenced was PBMCs. Receptor source: a boy younger than 18 in good health and CMV-seronegative. Both conserved end residues are part of each CDR3. A D gene is named only where the DNA matches it firmly.

>TRBJ2-2|TRBD2|TRBV5-5
CASSLGLAGVYTGELFF
TGTGCCAGCAGCCTGGGACTAGCGGGGGTCTACACCGGGGAGCTGTTTTTT
>TRBJ1-2|-|TRBV28
CASRFGGIYGYTF
TGTGCCAGCAGGTTCGGGGGGATCTATGGCTACACCTTC
>TRBJ1-2|TRBD1|TRBV6-5
CASRRTGVLNYGYTF
TGTGCCAGCAGGAGGACAGGAGTACTAAACTATGGCTACACCTTC
>TRBJ2-7|-|TRBV5-1
CASSLELTYEQYF
TGCGCCAGCAGCCTAGAACTAACCTACGAGCAGTACTTC
>TRBJ1-1|-|TRBV30
CAWSSRWEAGNTEAFF
TGTGCCTGGAGTTCCCGGTGGGAGGCGGGTAACACTGAAGCTTTCTTT
>TRBJ2-7|-|TRBV4-1
CASSQVGSGWVSEQYF
TGCGCCAGCAGCCAAGTGGGTAGCGGTTGGGTAAGCGAGCAGTACTTC
>TRBJ2-3|TRBD2|TRBV4-1
CASSQESLAVISTDTQYF
TGCGCCAGCAGCCAAGAGTCCCTAGCGGTTATTAGCACAGATACGCAGTATTTT
>TRBJ1-2|TRBD1|TRBV30
CAWSVRMDRGQSYYGYTF
TGTGCCTGGAGTGTACGAATGGACAGGGGGCAAAGTTACTATGGCTACACCTTC
>TRBJ1-1|TRBD1|TRBV10-3
CAISRTGKDTEAFF
TGTGCCATCAGTAGGACAGGGAAGGACACTGAAGCTTTCTTT
>TRBJ2-2|TRBD1|TRBV27
CASSSGQGYGELFF
TGTGCCAGCAGTTCAGGACAGGGTTACGGGGAGCTGTTTTTT
>TRBJ1-2|TRBD1|TRBV30
CAWSVEGARGYTF
TGTGCCTGGAGTGTTGAGGGGGCCCGAGGCTACACCTTC
>TRBJ1-5|-|TRBV6-6
CASRPETRSNQPQHF
TGTGCCAGCAGGCCTGAGACGAGGAGCAATCAGCCCCAGCATTTT
>TRBJ1-1|-|TRBV19
CASSPKAAATEAFF
TGTGCCAGCTCCCCTAAAGCCGCCGCGACTGAAGCTTTCTTT
>TRBJ2-2|-|TRBV9
CASSVAQGTSTGELFF
TGTGCCAGCAGCGTAGCTCAGGGGACGAGCACCGGGGAGCTGTTTTTT
>TRBJ2-2|-|TRBV18
CASSHDRGGTGELFF
TGTGCCAGCTCACACGACAGAGGGGGCACCGGGGAGCTGTTTTTT
>TRBJ1-4|-|TRBV6-6
CASSGVGGRGGEKLFF
TGTGCCAGCAGTGGTGTCGGGGGGCGGGGTGGTGAAAAACTGTTTTTT
>TRBJ1-2|-|TRBV6-7
CASSWRDNYGYTF
TGTGCCAGCAGTTGGCGGGATAACTATGGCTACACCTTC
>TRBJ1-3|-|TRBV6-5
CASSIGSSGNTIYF
TGTGCCAGCAGTATCGGTAGCTCTGGAAACACCATATATTTT
>TRBJ1-1|TRBD1|TRBV11-2
CASSRTGQGATEAFF
TGTGCCAGCAGTCGAACGGGGCAGGGGGCAACTGAAGCTTTCTTT
>TRBJ2-3|TRBD2|TRBV5-6
CASSVSGTSGTDTQYF
TGTGCCAGCAGCGTTTCCGGGACTAGCGGGACAGATACGCAGTATTTT
>TRBJ2-2|-|TRBV7-8
CASSPRSNPSANTGELFF
TGTGCCAGCAGCCCTCGCAGTAACCCTAGCGCGAACACCGGGGAGCTGTTTTTT
>TRBJ2-1|-|TRBV5-4
CASSLLEDEQFF
TGTGCCAGCAGCTTGCTAGAGGATGAGCAGTTCTTC
>TRBJ2-3|-|TRBV9
CASSDSNRADTQYF
TGTGCCAGCAGCGATTCAAACCGGGCAGATACGCAGTATTTT
>TRBJ1-2|TRBD1|TRBV7-3
CASSPTGGRYGYTF
TGTGCCAGCAGCCCTACAGGGGGACGGTATGGCTACACCTTC
>TRBJ1-3|-|TRBV20-1
CSAPHQNTIYF
TGCAGTGCTCCACATCAAAACACCATATATTTT